This T cell receptor beta chain was sequenced for a study of CD8 T cells in ankylosing spondylitis. Findings of the study overall: What seemed typical of ankylosing spondylitis blood was a TCR beta motif built from several highly homologous variants.

A word on this clonotype: The antigen remains unidentified.

The CDR3 consists of 14 residues. Germline assignment: CDR1 SGHTA and CDR2 FQGNSA. J lost 8 bases, V lost 7 bases, and 11 bases had no gene match. Quantitative barcoded 5'-RACE was used to prepare TCR beta libraries. Using its own MiXCR run on the 5' RACE reads, TCRdb lists one record per CDR3 protein. Of 210,000 or so distinct CDR3 sequences detected, approximately 24% appear once; the ten largest clones hold roughly 6.7%. The chain employs TRBV7-2 and TRBJ2-1; TRBD2 agrees at 7 bases. This receptor was obtained from a male donor with ankylosing spondylitis or in good health (not recorded which). The sequenced sample was blood, either unsorted or a sorted T cell fraction (not recorded which). CDR3: CASNWGGGMDEQFF. CDR3 DNA sequence: TGTGCCAGCAATTGGGGGGGAGGGATGGATGAGCAGTTCTTC.